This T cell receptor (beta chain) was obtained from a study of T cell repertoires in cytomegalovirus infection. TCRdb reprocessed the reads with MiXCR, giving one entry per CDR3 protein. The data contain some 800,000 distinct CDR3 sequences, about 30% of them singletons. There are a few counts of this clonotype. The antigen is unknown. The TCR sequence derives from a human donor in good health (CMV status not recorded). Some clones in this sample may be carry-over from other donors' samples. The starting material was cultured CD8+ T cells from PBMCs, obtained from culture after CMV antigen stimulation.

CDR3: CASSQEEGYSNQPQHF. The CDR3 bases are TGCGCCAGCAGCCAAGAGGAGGGGTATAGCAATCAGCCCCAGCATTTT. V and J are TRBV4-1 and TRBJ1-5; TRBD1 might be the D (5 bases). Germline assignment: CDR1 MGHRA and CDR2 YSYEKL. Trimming took 0 bases from V and 0 from J, leaving 9 bases between them. The CDR3 consists of 16 residues.